This TCR beta chain was retrieved from a study of blood T cell repertoires in COVID-19. This CDR3 has 13 amino acids. V was pared by 0 bases and J by 7 bases, with 9 bases between. Germline V gene sequence: CDR1 MGHRA, CDR2 YSYEKL. Libraries were prepared by immunoSEQ multiplex PCR; TCRdb keeps only in-frame clonotypes and omits some of them. The sample has 200,000 to 250,000 clones, approximately 80% seen once. Sequencing was done on a sample of peripheral blood. The TCR sequence derives from a man younger than 40 with active or convalescent COVID-19. The chain recombines TRBV4-1 with TRBJ1-1; no definite D call. Here the CDR3 reads CASSQDGRGEAFF. The CDR3 DNA is TGCGCCAGCAGCCAAGATGGCCGGGGTGAAGCTTTCTTT.